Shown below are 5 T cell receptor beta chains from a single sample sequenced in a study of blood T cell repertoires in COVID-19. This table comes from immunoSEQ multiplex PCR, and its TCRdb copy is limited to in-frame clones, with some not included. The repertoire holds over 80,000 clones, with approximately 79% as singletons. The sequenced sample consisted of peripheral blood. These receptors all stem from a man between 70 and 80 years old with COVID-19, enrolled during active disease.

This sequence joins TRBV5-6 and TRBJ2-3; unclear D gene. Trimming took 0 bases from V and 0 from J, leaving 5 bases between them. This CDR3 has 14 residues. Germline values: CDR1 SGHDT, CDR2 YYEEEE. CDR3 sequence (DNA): TGTGCCAGCAGCTTGGACACGAGCACAGATACGCAGTATTTT. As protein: CASSLDTSTDTQYF. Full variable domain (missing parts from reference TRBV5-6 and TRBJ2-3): DAGVTQSPTHLIKTRGQQVTLRCSPKSGHDTVSWYQQALGQGPQFIFQYYEEEERQRGNFPDRFSGHQFPNYSSELNVNALLLGDSALYLCASSLDTSTDTQYFGPGTRLTVL.

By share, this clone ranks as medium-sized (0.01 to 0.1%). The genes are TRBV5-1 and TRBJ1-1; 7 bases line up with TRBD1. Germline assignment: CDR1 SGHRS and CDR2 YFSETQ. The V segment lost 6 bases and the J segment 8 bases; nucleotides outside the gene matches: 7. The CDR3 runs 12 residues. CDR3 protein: CASKLEGAEAFF. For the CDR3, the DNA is TGCGCCAGCAAACTGGAGGGGGCCGAAGCTTTCTTT.

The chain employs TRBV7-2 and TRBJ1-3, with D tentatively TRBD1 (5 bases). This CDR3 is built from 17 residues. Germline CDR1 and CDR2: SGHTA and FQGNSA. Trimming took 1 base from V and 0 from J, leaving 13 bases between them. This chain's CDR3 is CASSLEGSPFSGNTIYF. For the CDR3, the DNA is TGTGCCAGCAGCTTAGAGGGGTCCCCCTTCTCTGGAAACACCATATATTTT.

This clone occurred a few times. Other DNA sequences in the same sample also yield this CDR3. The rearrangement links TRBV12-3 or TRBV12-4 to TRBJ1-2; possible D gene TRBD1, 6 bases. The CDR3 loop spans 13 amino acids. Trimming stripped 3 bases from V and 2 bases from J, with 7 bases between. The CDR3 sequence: CASSFTGNYGYTF. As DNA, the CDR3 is TGTGCCAGCAGTTTTACAGGGAACTATGGCTACACCTTC.

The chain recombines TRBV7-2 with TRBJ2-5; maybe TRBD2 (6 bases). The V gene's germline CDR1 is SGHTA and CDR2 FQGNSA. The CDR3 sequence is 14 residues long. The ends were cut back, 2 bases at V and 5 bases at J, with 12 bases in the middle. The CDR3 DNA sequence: TGTGCCAGCAGCTTAAGCCGGACTACTGAGACCCAGTACTTC. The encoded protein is CASSLSRTTETQYF.